This T cell receptor beta chain comes out of a study of tissue T cells after allogeneic stem cell transplantation. Study findings and constraints: Only a limited share of tissue TCRs appeared in blood or spleen.

Comment on this clone: No antigen is known for it.

GI sites, liver, skin and spleen were taken after median 9.75 post-mortem hours. V dropped 4 bases and J dropped 6; count of bases not matched to a gene: 7. Germline V gene data show CDR1 as ENHRY and CDR2 as SYGVKD. The length of the CDR3 is 15 residues. The method was immunoSEQ multiplex PCR; TCRdb's version includes in-frame clones alone and lacks a portion of them. The data contain more than 9,500 clones, roughly 60% of them singletons. The J gene is TRBJ1-5, the V gene TRBV10-3, with 9 bases fitting TRBD1. This TCR derives from a woman aged 18-50 years with breast cancer. The sample was tissue from the jejunum, taken at autopsy. The DNA for the CDR3 is TGTGCCATCAGTGCAGGACAGGGGCTTAGTCAGCCCCAGCATTTT. The encoded protein is CAISAGQGLSQPQHF.